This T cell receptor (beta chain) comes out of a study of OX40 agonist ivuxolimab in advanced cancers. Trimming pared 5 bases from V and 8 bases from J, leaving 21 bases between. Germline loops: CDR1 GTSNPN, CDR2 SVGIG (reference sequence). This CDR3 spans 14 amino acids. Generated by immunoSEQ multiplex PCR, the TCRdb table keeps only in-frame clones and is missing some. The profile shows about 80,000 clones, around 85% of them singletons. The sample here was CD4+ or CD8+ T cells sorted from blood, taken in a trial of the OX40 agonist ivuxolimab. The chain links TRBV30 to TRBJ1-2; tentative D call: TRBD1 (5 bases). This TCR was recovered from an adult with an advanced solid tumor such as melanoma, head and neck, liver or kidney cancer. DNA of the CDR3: TGTGCCTGGTGGAGAGGGCGGACCTCAGGGGGCTACACCTTC. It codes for CAWWRGRTSGGYTF.